This T cell receptor beta chain was identified during a study of OX40 agonist ivuxolimab in advanced cancers. As for the study in general: Participants, 82.7% male, averaged around 64 years of age, ranging from roughly 23 to 90.

Clones were sequenced by immunoSEQ multiplex PCR, and TCRdb holds only the in-frame ones, with some missing. This repertoire shows about 28,000 clones, around four fifths found once; its top ten account for approximately 10%. CDR1 MNHEY and CDR2 SVGAGI come from the germline V gene. This CDR3 contains 14 residues. The ends were cut back, 5 bases at V and 0 bases at J, with 5 bases in the middle. V and J are TRBV6-5 and TRBJ2-6; the D is unclear. Source: CD4+ or CD8+ T cells sorted from blood, taken in a trial of the OX40 agonist ivuxolimab. The source is an adult with an advanced solid tumor such as melanoma, head and neck, liver or kidney cancer. The CDR3 sequence: CASSTLSGANVLTF. The CDR3 bases are TGTGCCAGCAGTACTCTCTCTGGGGCCAACGTCCTGACTTTC.